Sequencing of this T cell receptor beta chain was carried out in a study of blood T cells in healthy people across ages. Overall study findings and caveats: Naive T cell percentage showed a strong correlation with TCR beta diversity.

This clonotype was seen only a few times. Its antigen is currently unknown. Through a sample-barcoded 5' primer and a J-beta primer mix, a second PCR was run for 7 to 11 cycles. A template-switch adaptor with 12 random nucleotides tagged each cDNA molecule. CDR3-containing paired-end reads numbered at least 2.5 million in each sample. TCRdb analysed the 5' RACE reads with MiXCR anew, one entry per CDR3 protein. The sample lists approximately 1,700,000 distinct CDR3 sequences; roughly 43% were seen once. Healthy Caucasians from Russia aged roughly 6 to 95 served as donors. Sequencing was performed on blood. The clonotype was recovered from a human donor in good health.

CDR3 bases: TGCGCCAGCAGCCAAGATCACCTAGCGGGAGCAAACACCGGGGAGCTGTTTTTT. Its translation is CASSQDHLAGANTGELFF. The rearrangement joins TRBV4-1 to TRBJ2-2; 10 nucleotides agree with TRBD2. The ends lost 0 bases at V and 2 bases at J; junction bases unmatched: 6. CDR3 length: 18 amino acids. CDR1 and CDR2 from the germline V gene are MGHRA and YSYEKL.